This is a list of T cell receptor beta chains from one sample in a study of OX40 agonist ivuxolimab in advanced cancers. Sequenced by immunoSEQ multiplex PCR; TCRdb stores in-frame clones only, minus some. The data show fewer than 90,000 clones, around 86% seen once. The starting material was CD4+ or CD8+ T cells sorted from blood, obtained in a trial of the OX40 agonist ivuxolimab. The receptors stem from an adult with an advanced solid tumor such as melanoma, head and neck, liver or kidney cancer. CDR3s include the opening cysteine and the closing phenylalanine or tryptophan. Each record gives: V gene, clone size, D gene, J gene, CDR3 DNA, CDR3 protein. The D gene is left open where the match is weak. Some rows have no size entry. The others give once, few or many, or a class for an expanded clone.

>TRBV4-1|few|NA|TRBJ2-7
TGCGCCAGCAGCCAAGATCTTGGCTGGGGAAACGAGCAGTACTTC
CASSQDLGWGNEQYF
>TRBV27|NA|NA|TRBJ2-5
TGTGCCAGCAGTCCCTTTGAAGGGGTGGGGGAGACCCAGTACTTC
CASSPFEGVGETQYF
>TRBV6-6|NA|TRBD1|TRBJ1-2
TGTGCCTCACAGGGGGCCAGCTATGGCTACACCTTC
CASQGASYGYTF
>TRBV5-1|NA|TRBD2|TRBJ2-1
TGCGCCAGCAGCGGAGGGACTAGCGGGAGCTGGGGTTGGGGGACCAATGAGCAGTTCTTC
CASSGGTSGSWGWGTNEQFF
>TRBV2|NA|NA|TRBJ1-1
TGTGCCAGCAGTAAAAGGGGTGGGACTGAAGCTTTCTTT
CASSKRGGTEAFF
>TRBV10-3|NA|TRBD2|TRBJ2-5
TGTGCCACAGGGGGACTAGCGGGAGTTGGGGAGACCCAGTACTTC
CATGGLAGVGETQYF
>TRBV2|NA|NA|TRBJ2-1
TGTGCCAGCAGTGTCGCGGGGAGTCTCTATGAGCAGTTCTTC
CASSVAGSLYEQFF
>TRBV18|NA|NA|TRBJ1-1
TGTGCCAGCTCACCGACAGGAGGGAACACTGAAGCTTTCTTT
CASSPTGGNTEAFF
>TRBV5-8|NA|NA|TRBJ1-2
TGTGCCAGCAGCTTAGGGGGGAAGTTTGGTGGCTACACCTTC
CASSLGGKFGGYTF
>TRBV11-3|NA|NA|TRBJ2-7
TGTGCCAGCATCAAAAGGGTTCGGGCAGGGGTGACCTACGAGCAGTACTTC
CASIKRVRAGVTYEQYF
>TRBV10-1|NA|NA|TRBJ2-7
TGCGCCAGCAGTGAGGGACTGGATACCTACGAGCAGTACTTC
CASSEGLDTYEQYF
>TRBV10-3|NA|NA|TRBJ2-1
TGTGCCATCAGTCCTTCGAGAGATGAGCAGTTCTTC
CAISPSRDEQFF
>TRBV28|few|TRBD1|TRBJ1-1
TGTGCCACCGAGGACAGGGAAGCTTTCTTT
CATEDREAFF
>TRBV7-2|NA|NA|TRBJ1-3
TGTGCCAGCAGCCTAATTACGGACTCTGGAAACACCATATATTTT
CASSLITDSGNTIYF
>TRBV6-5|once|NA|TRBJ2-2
TGTGCCAGCAGTTACGCACAGTTAGCTACCGGGGAGCTGTTTTTT
CASSYAQLATGELFF
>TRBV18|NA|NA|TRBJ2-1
TGTGCCAGCTCACCTTTAGCCAGCGGGCAAAGCTCCTACAATGAGCAGTTCTTC
CASSPLASGQSSYNEQFF
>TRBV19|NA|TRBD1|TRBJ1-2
TGTGCCAGTAGTGTCTCCGGGACAGGGAATGGTGGCTACACCTTC
CASSVSGTGNGGYTF
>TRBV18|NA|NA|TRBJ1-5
TGTGCCAGCTCGCGGGACATTACAGGGAATCAGCCCCAGCATTTT
CASSRDITGNQPQHF
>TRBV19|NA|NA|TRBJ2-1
TGTGCCAGTAGCATCTACAATGAGCAGTTCTTC
CASSIYNEQFF
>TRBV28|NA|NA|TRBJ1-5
TGTGCCAGCAGTTCGGGCAGGAAGGCTCAGCCCCAGCATTTT
CASSSGRKAQPQHF
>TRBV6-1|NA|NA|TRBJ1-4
TGTGCCAGCAGTGAGTCACGAAAAGCAACTAATGAAAAACTGTTTTTT
CASSESRKATNEKLFF
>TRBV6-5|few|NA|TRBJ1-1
TGTGCCAGCAGCCCACCAAGAGACAACGCTGAAGCTTTCTTT
CASSPPRDNAEAFF
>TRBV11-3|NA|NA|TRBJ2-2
TGTGCCAGCAGCTTAGCCGGTGGTAGCGGCACCGGGGAGCTGTTTTTT
CASSLAGGSGTGELFF
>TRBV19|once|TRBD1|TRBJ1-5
TGTGCCAGTAGTGACCGACAGGGAAGGAGTCAGCCCCAGCATTTT
CASSDRQGRSQPQHF
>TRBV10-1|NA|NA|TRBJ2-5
TGCGCCAGCAGTCGGGGACAACAAGAGACCCAGTACTTC
CASSRGQQETQYF
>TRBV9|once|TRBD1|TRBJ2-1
TGTGCCAGCAGCGTAGGGGGACAGGGGGCTAATGAGCAGTTCTTC
CASSVGGQGANEQFF
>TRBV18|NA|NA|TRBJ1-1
TGTGCCAGCTCACCGGTGAGCCAGACTAACACTGAAGCTTTCTTT
CASSPVSQTNTEAFF
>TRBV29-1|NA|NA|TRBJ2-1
TGCAGCGTTGTTATGGCCTGGGGAGGCAATGAGCAGTTCTTC
CSVVMAWGGNEQFF
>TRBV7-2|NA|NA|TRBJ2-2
TGTGCCAGCAGCTTAGACGAGGGGGGAGGGCCGGTCGGGGAGCTGTTTTTT
CASSLDEGGGPVGELFF
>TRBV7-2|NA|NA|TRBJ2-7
TGTGCCAGCAGCTTAGTAACAGGGTGGGGTGAGCAGTACTTC
CASSLVTGWGEQYF
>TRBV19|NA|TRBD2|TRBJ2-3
TGTGCCAGTAGTTCTTTTTTAGCGGGAGTCGGGAACGATACGCAGTATTTT
CASSSFLAGVGNDTQYF
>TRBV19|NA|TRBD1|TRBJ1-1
TGTGCCAGCGCTTCCGGGACAGGGGGCGCGGGAACTGAAGCTTTCTTT
CASASGTGGAGTEAFF
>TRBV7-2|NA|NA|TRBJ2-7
TGTGCCAGCAGCTTAGAGAGGAGGGCCGAGCAGTACTTC
CASSLERRAEQYF
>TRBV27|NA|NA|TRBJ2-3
TGTGCCAGCAGTTCGACATACACAGATACGCAGTATTTT
CASSSTYTDTQYF
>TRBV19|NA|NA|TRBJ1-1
TGTGCCAGTAGTATAAGGGTAACAGGGACGGGGACTGAAGCTTTCTTT
CASSIRVTGTGTEAFF
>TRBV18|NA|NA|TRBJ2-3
TGTGCCAGCTCACCAAAAGATACGCAGTATTTT
CASSPKDTQYF
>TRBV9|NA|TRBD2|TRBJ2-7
TGTGCCAGCAGCAGAGAAGGACTAGCGGGATACGAGCAGTACTTC
CASSREGLAGYEQYF